This paragraph covers one T cell receptor (beta chain) sequence. Its antigen remains unidentified. It was CD45RO-negative cells, positively selected for CCR7, that made up naive CD8 cells, with terminally differentiated effector memory CD45RA+ cells excluded. J lost 2 bases, V lost 6 bases, and 9 bases had no gene match. The CDR3 covers 16 residues. Per the germline V gene, CDR1 is SEHNR and CDR2 is FQNEAQ (reference sequence). The repertoire was sequenced with immunoSEQ multiplex PCR; TCRdb's copy has only in-frame clones and lacks some. The table lists 760,000 or so clones, 90% to 98% of them singletons. This sample is drawn from a study of shared clonotypes between healthy human individuals. Regarding the study as a whole: Estimated richness was generally greater in naive than memory subsets. Clonotypes not shared had lower generation probabilities than those common to all four donors.

The clonotype originates from a man younger than 40 in good health. The source material was naive CD8+ T cells sorted from blood. The rearrangement links TRBV7-9 to TRBJ2-2, with 7 bases aligning to TRBD1. The CDR3 spells CASRSSGTANTGELFF. Here the CDR3 DNA reads TGTGCCAGCAGGTCGTCCGGGACAGCCAACACCGGGGAGCTGTTTTTT. Combining the CDR3 with reference TRBV7-9 and TRBJ2-2 gives the whole variable domain DTGVSQNPRHKITKRGQNVTFRCDPISEHNRLYWYRQTLGQGPEFLTYFQNEAQLEKSRLLSDRFSAERPKGSFSTLEIQRTEQGDSAMYLCASRSSGTANTGELFFGEGSRLTVL.